This is a list of T cell receptor beta chains from one sample in a study of cytomegalovirus exposure and HLA in healthy donors. Profiling relied on immunoSEQ multiplex PCR, and the TCRdb table lists in-frame clones only, not all of them. The repertoire holds some 97,000 clones, around 82% seen once, with 4% in the top ten. Sequenced sample: PBMCs. The receptors originated from a woman aged 50 to 60 in good health and CMV-seropositive. Each CDR3 is given without its conserved first and last residue.

TRBV6-6,ASTPRASGGAGEQF
TRBV18,ASSPSTGGSSGANVLT
TRBV21-1,ASSSGHRPVCGICQPQH
TRBV6-5,ASRNDRAENYGYT
TRBV28,ASSRRTGDGYT
TRBV30,AWSPSGPEAF
TRBV11-2,ASSPWAGGLYEQY
TRBV19,ASSISVTGGRYEQY
TRBV6-5,ASRLAQGAKGYT
TRBV4-1,ASSPVAGTTQY
TRBV6-4,ASSDSRQVIPQYGYT
TRBV6-5,ASSYSSGGAHEQF
TRBV2,ASSTGGNTEAF
TRBV12-5,ASGPVWREGGDTQY
TRBV2,ASAGQGQNYGYT
TRBV27,ASSLSSFQETQY
TRBV19,VGGGKDGGELF
TRBV18,ASSPRQVPQPQH
TRBV29-1,SVERDRNTEAF
TRBV11-1,ASSLQRAISYEQY
TRBV7-9,ASSPPGTSLGNSPLH
TRBV18,ASSPPVDTYEQY
TRBV19,ASRGGNYEQY